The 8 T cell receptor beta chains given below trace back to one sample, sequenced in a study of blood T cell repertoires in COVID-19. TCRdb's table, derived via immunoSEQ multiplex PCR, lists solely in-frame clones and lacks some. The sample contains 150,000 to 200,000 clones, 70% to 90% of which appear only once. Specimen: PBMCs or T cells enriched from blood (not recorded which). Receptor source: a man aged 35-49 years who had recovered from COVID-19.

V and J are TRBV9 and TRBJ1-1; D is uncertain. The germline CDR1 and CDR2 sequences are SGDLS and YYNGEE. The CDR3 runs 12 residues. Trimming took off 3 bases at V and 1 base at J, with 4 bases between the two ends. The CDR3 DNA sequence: TGTGCCAGCAGCGCCCAGAACACTGAAGCTTTCTTT. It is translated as CASSAQNTEAFF.

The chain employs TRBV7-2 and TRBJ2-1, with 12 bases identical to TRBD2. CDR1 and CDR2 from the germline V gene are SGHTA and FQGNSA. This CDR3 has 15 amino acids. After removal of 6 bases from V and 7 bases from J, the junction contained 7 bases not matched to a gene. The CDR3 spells CASSFRTSGENEQFF. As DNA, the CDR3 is TGTGCCAGCAGTTTTAGGACTAGCGGGGAAAATGAGCAGTTCTTC.

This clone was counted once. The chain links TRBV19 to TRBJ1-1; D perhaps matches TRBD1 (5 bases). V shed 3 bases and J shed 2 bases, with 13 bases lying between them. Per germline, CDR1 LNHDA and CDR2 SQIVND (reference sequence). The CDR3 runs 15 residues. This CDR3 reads CASSILGQGNTEAFF. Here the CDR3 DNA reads TGTGCCAGTAGTATCCTGGGGCAGGGTAACACTGAAGCTTTCTTT.

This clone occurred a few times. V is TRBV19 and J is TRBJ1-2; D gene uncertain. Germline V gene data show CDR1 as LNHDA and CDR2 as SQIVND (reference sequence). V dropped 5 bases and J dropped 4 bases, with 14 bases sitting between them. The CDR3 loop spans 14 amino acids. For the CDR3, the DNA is TGTGCCAGTAGTGTTAGCCAGCTAGCCTATGGCTACACCTTC. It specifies CASSVSQLAYGYTF.

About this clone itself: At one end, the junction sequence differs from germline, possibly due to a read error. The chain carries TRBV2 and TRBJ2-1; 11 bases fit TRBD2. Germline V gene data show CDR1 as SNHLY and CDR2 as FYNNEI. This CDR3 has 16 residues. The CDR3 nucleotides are TGTGCCAGCAGTGCATTACTAGCGGGGGTGGGCAATGAGCAGCTCTTC. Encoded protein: CASSALLAGVGNEQLF.

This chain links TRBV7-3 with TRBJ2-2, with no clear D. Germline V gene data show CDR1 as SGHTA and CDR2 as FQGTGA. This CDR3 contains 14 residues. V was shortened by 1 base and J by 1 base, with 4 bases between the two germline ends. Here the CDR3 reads CASSLIRNTGELFF. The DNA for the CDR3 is TGTGCCAGCAGCTTAATCCGGAACACCGGGGAGCTGTTTTTT.

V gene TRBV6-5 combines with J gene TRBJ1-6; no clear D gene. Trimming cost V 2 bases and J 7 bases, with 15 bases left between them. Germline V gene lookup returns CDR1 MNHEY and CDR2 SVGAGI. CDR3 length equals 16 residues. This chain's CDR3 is CASSYGFLGENSPLHF. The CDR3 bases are TGTGCCAGCAGTTACGGTTTCCTTGGGGAGAATTCACCCCTCCACTTT.

The CDR3 nucleotides read TGTGCCTGGACCCAGCAGGGTCTAGTGGTAAACACCATATATTTT. It specifies CAWTQQGLVVNTIYF. The rearrangement joins TRBV30 to TRBJ1-3, with D perhaps matching TRBD1 (5 bases). The CDR3 has 15 amino acids. Deletions cut 4 bases from V and 6 bases from J, with 19 bases between. Germline CDR1 GTSNPN, CDR2 SVGIG (reference sequence).